This passage covers 25 T cell receptor beta chains from one sample sequenced in a study of shared clonotypes between healthy human individuals. The table came from immunoSEQ multiplex PCR; TCRdb's copy has only in-frame clones and leaves some out. The data show roughly 490,000 clones, over 60% seen once. Sequenced input: PBMCs. The receptors stem from a woman between 35 and 50 years old in good health. Some clones in this sample may be carry-over from other donors' samples.

This rearrangement joins TRBV27 to TRBJ2-5, with 7 bases matching TRBD1. CDR1 and CDR2 from the germline V gene are MNHEY and SMNVEV (reference sequence). Losses at the gene ends were 7 bases for V and 5 bases for J; bases not matched to a gene: 10. The CDR3 has 14 residues. As DNA, the CDR3 is TGTGCCAGCAACAAACAGGGGAGTCGGGAGACCCAGTACTTC. Translation: CASNKQGSRETQYF.

This sequence joins TRBV4-1 and TRBJ2-1, with TRBD2 identical over 8 bases. The ends lost 2 bases at V and 9 bases at J; junction bases unmatched: 6. Germline V lookup: CDR1 MGHRA, CDR2 YSYEKL. This CDR3 is built from 14 residues. CDR3 loop: CASSQLGRALEQFF. The CDR3 DNA follows: TGCGCCAGCAGCCAACTCGGGAGGGCCCTTGAGCAGTTCTTC.

This sequence joins TRBV28 and TRBJ2-3; 7 bases fit TRBD1. Trimming cost V 5 bases and J 2 bases; bases outside gene matches: 10. The CDR3 has 16 amino acids. Germline CDR1 MDHEN, CDR2 SYDVKM. The CDR3 region is CASSMNRGALTDTQYF. CDR3 sequence (DNA): TGTGCCAGCAGTATGAACAGGGGAGCCCTCACAGATACGCAGTATTTT.

The rearrangement uses TRBV30 and TRBJ2-1; either TRBD1 or TRBD2 may fit D (5 bases each). The germline gives CDR1 GTSNPN, CDR2 SVGIG (reference sequence). The ends were cut back, 2 bases at V and 6 bases at J, with 11 bases in the middle. CDR3 size: 13 residues. DNA for the CDR3: TGTGCCTGGAGTTCTTTGAGGGGCAATGAGCAGTTCTTC. Protein: CAWSSLRGNEQFF. The full variable domain, in which reference TRBV30 and TRBJ2-1 provide the parts outside the CDR3, is SQTIHQWPATLVQPVGSPLSLECTVEGTSNPNLYWYRQAAGRGLQLLFYSVGIGQISSEVPQNLSASRPQDRQFILSSKKLLLSDSGFYLCAWSSLRGNEQFFGPGTRLTVL.

CDR3 in DNA: TGTGCCAGCACCGCGAGCCGGGACAGGGGCCCACAAGAGACCCAGTACTTC. As protein: CASTASRDRGPQETQYF. The rearrangement joins TRBV7-9 to TRBJ2-5; 10 nucleotides agree with TRBD1. CDR1 is SEHNR and CDR2 is FQNEAQ in the germline V gene (reference sequence). The trim removed 7 bases at V and 2 bases at J, leaving 13 bases unmatched. The CDR3 length is 17 residues.

This clone was detected only a few times. V and J are TRBV2 and TRBJ2-3, with a tentative D call TRBD2 (6 bases). The CDR3 covers 14 residues. V was cut by 6 bases and J by 2 bases, with 12 bases left in between. The V gene's germline CDR1 is SNHLY and CDR2 FYNNEI. The CDR3, as DNA: TGTGCCAGCAGGAAACCGGGAGTCACAGATACGCAGTATTTT. Its translation is CASRKPGVTDTQYF.

The V gene is TRBV18, the J gene TRBJ2-7; the match to TRBD2 covers 8 bases. This CDR3 spans 15 amino acids. V lost 1 base and J lost 1; bases outside the gene matches: 3. Per the germline V gene, CDR1 is KGHSH and CDR2 is LQKENI. CDR3 in amino acids: CASSPRPSGSYEQYF. The CDR3 DNA follows: TGTGCCAGCTCACCACGGCCTAGCGGGTCCTACGAGCAGTACTTC.

The chain carries TRBV25-1 and TRBJ2-2, with 7 bases aligning to TRBD2. This CDR3 comprises 14 residues. Germline loops: CDR1 MGHDK, CDR2 SYGVNS. Trimming cost V 8 bases and J 0 bases; bases outside gene matches: 3. CDR3 sequence (DNA): TGTGCCAGCCGGGACTATTCGAACACCGGGGAGCTGTTTTTT. It codes for CASRDYSNTGELFF.

The rearrangement joins TRBV27 to TRBJ2-3; 10 bases line up with TRBD2. Germline V gene data show CDR1 as MNHEY and CDR2 as SMNVEV (reference sequence). V lost 7 bases and J lost 5; bases outside the gene matches: 9. CDR3 length equals 15 residues. CDR3 residues: CASIKAGGHGDTQYF. DNA of the CDR3: TGTGCCAGCATCAAAGCGGGAGGGCATGGAGATACGCAGTATTTT.

This chain uses TRBV28 with TRBJ2-1; D gene uncertain. The CDR3 is 13 amino acids. Germline V lookup: CDR1 MDHEN, CDR2 SYDVKM. Trimming left V 10 bases short and J 0 bases short, with 10 bases between. The CDR3 region is CATIRSSYNEQFF. CDR3 DNA sequence: TGTGCCACCATAAGGAGCTCCTACAATGAGCAGTTCTTC.

V usage is TRBV27 and J usage is TRBJ2-7; 7 positions match TRBD1. Germline-derived CDR1 and CDR2 are MNHEY and SMNVEV (reference sequence). This CDR3 contains 16 residues. V lost 5 bases, J lost 2 bases, and 12 bases stayed unmatched. CDR3: CASSPRPRDSAYEQYF. The CDR3 region has the DNA TGTGCCAGCAGTCCCCGACCCCGGGACAGTGCCTACGAGCAGTACTTC.

This clone was found a few times. The chain has TRBV20-1 and TRBJ2-2; D remains ambiguous. The CDR3 sequence is 11 residues long. The germline gives CDR1 DFQATT, CDR2 SNEGSKA (reference sequence). V shed 7 bases and J shed 3 bases, with 6 bases lying between them. CDR3 in amino acids: CSVTDTGELFF. The CDR3 DNA follows: TGCAGTGTCACGGACACCGGGGAGCTGTTTTTT.

Only a few counts were recorded for this clone. The chain uses TRBV6-5 and TRBJ1-3, with TRBD1 matching 7 bases. The CDR3 runs to 14 residues. Per germline, CDR1 MNHEY and CDR2 SVGAGI. The V segment lost 2 bases and the J segment 3 bases; nucleotides outside the gene matches: 1. The CDR3 coding sequence is TGTGCCAGCAGTTACGACAGGGATGGAAACACCATATATTTT. Its translation: CASSYDRDGNTIYF.

In its sample, this clone was seen a few times. The chain recombines TRBV18 with TRBJ2-3, with D unresolved. The CDR3 covers 13 residues. V was shortened by 3 bases and J by 4 bases, with 8 bases between the two germline ends. Germline V gene lookup returns CDR1 KGHSH and CDR2 LQKENI. CDR3: CASSPAESDTQYF. The CDR3, as DNA: TGTGCCAGCTCACCCGCAGAATCAGATACGCAGTATTTT.

The chain couples TRBV6-5 to TRBJ2-1, with 12 bases identical to TRBD2. V lost 5 bases to trimming and J lost 5 bases; unmatched junction nucleotides: 1. Germline V gives CDR1 MNHEY, CDR2 SVGAGI. CDR3 length: 14 residues. This CDR3 is CASSRLAGDNEQFF. The CDR3 DNA follows: TGTGCCAGCAGTCGACTAGCGGGAGACAATGAGCAGTTCTTC.

CDR3 region: CASTPGRGPYEQYF. The CDR3, as DNA: TGCGCCAGCACCCCCGGACGGGGGCCCTACGAGCAGTACTTC. V gene TRBV5-1 combines with J gene TRBJ2-7; D could derive from TRBD1 or TRBD2 (6 bases each). Germline assignment: CDR1 SGHRS and CDR2 YFSETQ. V was cut by 6 bases and J by 2 bases, with 15 bases left in between. The CDR3 sequence is 14 residues long.

This chain uses TRBV19 with TRBJ2-2; 8 bases line up with TRBD1. The V and J ends lost 2 bases and 4 bases, in that order; junction bases with no gene match: 6. The CDR3 covers 16 residues. Germline CDR1 reads LNHDA; CDR2 reads SQIVND (reference sequence). In nucleotides, the CDR3 is TGTGCCAGTAGTATATTGACAGGGGTAGGCACCGGGGAGCTGTTTTTT. Residues: CASSILTGVGTGELFF. Combining the CDR3 with reference TRBV19 and TRBJ2-2 gives the whole variable domain DGGITQSPKYLFRKEGQNVTLSCEQNLNHDAMYWYRQDPGQGLRLIYYSQIVNDFQKGDIAEGYSVSREKKESFPLTVTSAQKNPTAFYLCASSILTGVGTGELFFGEGSRLTVL.

The chain employs TRBV6-6 and TRBJ1-5, with 7 nucleotides matching TRBD1. The CDR3 covers 16 residues. Germline loops: CDR1 MNHNY, CDR2 SVGAGI (reference sequence). V dropped 0 bases and J dropped 1; count of bases not matched to a gene: 3. CDR3 residues: CASSYSRDSSNQPQHF. The CDR3 bases are TGTGCCAGCAGTTACTCCCGGGACAGCAGCAATCAGCCCCAGCATTTT.

This rearrangement joins TRBV5-1 to TRBJ2-3; possibly TRBD2 for D (5 bases). The V gene's germline CDR1 is SGHRS and CDR2 YFSETQ. Between the trimmed V and J ends, which lost 4 bases and 8 bases, there was a span of 17 bases. This CDR3 has 14 amino acids. This CDR3 is CASSTSPEDVTQYF. CDR3 coding DNA: TGCGCCAGCAGCACCAGCCCGGAGGATGTTACGCAGTATTTT.

This clone showed up just once. The chain employs TRBV30 and TRBJ2-3, with 10 bases matching TRBD2. The CDR3 spans 15 residues. V lost 2 bases to trimming and J lost 0 bases; unmatched junction nucleotides: 2. Germline loops: CDR1 GTSNPN, CDR2 SVGIG (reference sequence). As DNA, the CDR3 is TGTGCCTGGAGTAAACTAGCGGGAAGCACAGATACGCAGTATTTT. Protein sequence: CAWSKLAGSTDTQYF. Together with reference TRBV30 and TRBJ2-3, the CDR3 gives the full variable domain: SQTIHQWPATLVQPVGSPLSLECTVEGTSNPNLYWYRQAAGRGLQLLFYSVGIGQISSEVPQNLSASRPQDRQFILSSKKLLLSDSGFYLCAWSKLAGSTDTQYFGPGTRLTVL.

The V and J genes are TRBV5-6 and TRBJ2-7; no clear D. The CDR3 contains 15 residues. V lost 0 bases to trimming and J lost 3 bases, with 13 bases between them. Germline V lookup: CDR1 SGHDT, CDR2 YYEEEE. This CDR3 is CASSLGWALHYEQYF. DNA of the CDR3: TGTGCCAGCAGCTTGGGGTGGGCCCTCCACTACGAGCAGTACTTC.

The chain couples TRBV9 to TRBJ2-1; 13 bases map to TRBD2. The germline gives CDR1 SGDLS, CDR2 YYNGEE. After removal of 2 bases from V and 8 bases from J, the junction contained 16 bases not matched to a gene. This CDR3 comprises 19 residues. The CDR3 region has the DNA TGTGCCAGCAGCGTTCAGACCCCCGGACTAGCGGGAGTTTTCGATGAGCAGTTCTTC. Its protein product is CASSVQTPGLAGVFDEQFF.

The rearrangement uses TRBV15 and TRBJ1-2; TRBD1 matches 8 bases. The V segment lost 6 bases and the J segment 3 bases; nucleotides outside the gene matches: 9. Germline CDR1 reads LNHNV; CDR2 reads YYDKDF (reference sequence). The CDR3 length is 15 residues. The CDR3: CATRTGVTSDYGYTF. For the CDR3, the DNA is TGTGCCACCAGGACAGGGGTTACGTCCGACTATGGCTACACCTTC.

The rearrangement joins TRBV29-1 to TRBJ2-7; no definite D call. Germline V gene sequence: CDR1 SQVTM, CDR2 ANQGSEA. This CDR3 has 11 amino acids. The CDR3 DNA is TGCAGTTCCCGTAATTACGATGAGCAGTACTTC. Translating it yields CSSRNYDEQYF.

The rearrangement links TRBV9 to TRBJ2-7; TRBD2 matches 7 bases. CDR3 length: 15 residues. Trimming at V came to 0 bases and at J to 3 bases, leaving 6 bases not matched to a gene. Germline loops: CDR1 SGDLS, CDR2 YYNGEE. CDR3 residues: CASSVDGGRNYEQYF. The DNA of the CDR3 is TGTGCCAGCAGCGTAGATGGCGGGAGAAACTACGAGCAGTACTTC.